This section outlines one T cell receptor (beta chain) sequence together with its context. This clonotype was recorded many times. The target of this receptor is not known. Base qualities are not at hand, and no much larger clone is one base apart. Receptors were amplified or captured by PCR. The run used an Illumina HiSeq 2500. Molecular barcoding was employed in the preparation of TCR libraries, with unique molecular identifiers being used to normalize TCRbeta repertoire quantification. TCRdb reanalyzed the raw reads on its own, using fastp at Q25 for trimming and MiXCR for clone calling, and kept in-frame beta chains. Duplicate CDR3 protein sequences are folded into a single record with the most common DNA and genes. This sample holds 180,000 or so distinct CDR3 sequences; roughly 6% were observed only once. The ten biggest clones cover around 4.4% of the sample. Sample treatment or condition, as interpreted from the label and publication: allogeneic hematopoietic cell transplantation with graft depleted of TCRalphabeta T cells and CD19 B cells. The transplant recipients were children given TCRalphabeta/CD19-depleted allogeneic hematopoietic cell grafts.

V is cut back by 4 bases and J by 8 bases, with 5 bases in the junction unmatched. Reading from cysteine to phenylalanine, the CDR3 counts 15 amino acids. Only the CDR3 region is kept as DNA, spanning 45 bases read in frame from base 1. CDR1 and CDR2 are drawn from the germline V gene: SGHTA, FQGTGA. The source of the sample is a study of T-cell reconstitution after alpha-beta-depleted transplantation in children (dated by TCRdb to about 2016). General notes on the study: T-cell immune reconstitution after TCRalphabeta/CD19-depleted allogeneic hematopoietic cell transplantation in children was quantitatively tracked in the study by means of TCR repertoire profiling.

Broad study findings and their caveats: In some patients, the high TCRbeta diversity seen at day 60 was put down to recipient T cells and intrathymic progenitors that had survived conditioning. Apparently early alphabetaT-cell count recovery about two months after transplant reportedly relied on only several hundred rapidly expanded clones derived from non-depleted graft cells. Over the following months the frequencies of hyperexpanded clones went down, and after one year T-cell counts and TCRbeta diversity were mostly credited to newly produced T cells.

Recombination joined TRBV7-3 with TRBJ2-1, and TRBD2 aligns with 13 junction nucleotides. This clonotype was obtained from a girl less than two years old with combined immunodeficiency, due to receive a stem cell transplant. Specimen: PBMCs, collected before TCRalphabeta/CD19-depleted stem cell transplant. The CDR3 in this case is CASSSSGLAGHEQFF. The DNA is TGTGCCAGCAGCTCGTCGGGACTAGCGGGACATGAGCAGTTCTTC.